The next 10 T cell receptor beta chains were all read from a single sample in a study of T cells in women clearing cervical HPV infection. Some clones are missing from TCRdb's copy, which holds only in-frame ones; the method was immunoSEQ multiplex PCR. The listing contains under 45,000 clones. Material: blood buffy coat. These receptors all come from a woman between 18 and 70 years old with a cervical HPV16 infection that either progressed to CIN3+ or cleared (not recorded which).

On this clone itself: The read is 3 residues too short to cover the CDR3 end, so that end is filled in from the germline J gene. The chain recombines TRBV2 with TRBJ1-2, with TRBD1 identical over 8 bases. The CDR3 runs 18 residues. The germline V gene has CDR1 SNHLY and CDR2 FYNNEI. The DNA read from the CDR3 is TGTGCCAGCAGTGGAGAGACAGGGGATCTAGATAGCACAGATACC. As protein: CASSGETGDLDSTDT. The whole CDR3 protein reads CASSGETGDLDSTDTYTF. Based on the CDR3 plus reference TRBV2 and TRBJ1-2, the full variable domain is EPEVTQTPSHQVTQMGQEVILRCVPISNHLYFYWYRQILGQKVEFLVSFYNNEISEKSEIFDDQFSVERPDGSNFTLKIRSTKLEDSAMYFCASSGETGDLDSTDTYTFGSGTRLTVV.

Turning to this clone: Coverage ceases 3 residues before the CDR3 finishes, and the germline J gene fills in the end. The gene calls are TRBV19 and TRBJ2-7, with 8 nucleotides matching TRBD1. Germline V gives CDR1 LNHDA, CDR2 SQIVND (reference sequence). This CDR3 has 15 residues. The junction had 10 bases not matched to a gene; V was cut back by 4 bases and J by 5 bases. The sequenced CDR3 bases are TGTGCCAGTAGTACTTCCTCCGACAGGGGCCACGAG. Its protein product is CASSTSSDRGHE. The entire CDR3 protein is CASSTSSDRGHEQYF. The complete variable domain, with remaining parts taken from reference TRBV19 and TRBJ2-7, reads DGGITQSPKYLFRKEGQNVTLSCEQNLNHDAMYWYRQDPGQGLRLIYYSQIVNDFQKGDIAEGYSVSREKKESFPLTVTSAQKNPTAFYLCASSTSSDRGHEQYFGPGTRLTVT.

As regards this clone: The read finishes 3 residues shy of the CDR3 end, and the germline J gene is used to complete it. V and J are TRBV2 and TRBJ1-4; 7 nucleotides align to TRBD1. The germline gives CDR1 SNHLY, CDR2 FYNNEI. This CDR3 region has 15 residues. CDR3 bases read: TGTGCCAGCAGTGCCATAGGACAGGCAAATTCACCA. This encodes CASSAIGQANSP. The whole CDR3 is CASSAIGQANSPLFF.

About this clone: The CDR3 end lies 3 residues beyond the end of the read and is filled in from the germline J gene. The J gene is TRBJ2-1, the V gene TRBV11-2; the D gene is possibly TRBD2 (6 bases). The V gene lost 3 bases and the J gene lost 3 bases, with 12 bases spanning the gap. CDR3 length: 15 amino acids. The germline V gene has CDR1 SGHAT and CDR2 FQNNGV. The CDR3 bases that were read are TGTGCCAGCAGCTTGGGGGGAGGCCACTACAATGAG. This translates into CASSLGGGHYNE. The full CDR3 sequence reads CASSLGGGHYNEQFF.

Notes on this clone: The read ends 3 residues before the CDR3 terminus; that terminus is restored from the germline J gene. The rearrangement links TRBV13 to TRBJ2-3; 10 bases are a match to TRBD2. The CDR3 is 17 residues long. From germline, CDR1 is PRHDT and CDR2 FYEKMQ (reference sequence). The trim removed 3 bases at V and 4 bases at J, leaving 10 bases unmatched. The CDR3 region is CASSFRLAGGGADTQYF. The sequenced CDR3 bases are TGTGCCAGCAGCTTTAGACTAGCGGGCGGCGGTGCAGATACG.

Note on this clone: Coverage ceases 3 residues before the CDR3 finishes, and the germline J gene fills in the end. The chain carries TRBV7-9 and TRBJ2-1; no clear D. The CDR3 has 12 residues. Germline assignment: CDR1 SEHNR and CDR2 FQNEAQ (reference sequence). V dropped 0 bases and J dropped 8 bases, with 5 bases sitting between them. The CDR3 loop reads CASSLAPHEQFF. Incomplete CDR3 DNA: TGTGCCAGCAGCTTAGCCCCTCATGAG.

On this clone itself: The read is 3 residues too short to cover the CDR3 end, so that end is filled in from the germline J gene. The chain links TRBV11-3 to TRBJ2-5; 7 positions match TRBD1. This CDR3 spans 13 amino acids. Per the germline V gene, CDR1 is SGHNT and CDR2 is YENEEA. The V gene end was trimmed by 5 bases and the J gene end by 4 bases; junction bases not matched to a gene: 4. The sequenced CDR3 bases are TGTGCCAGCAGCCTGACAGGGCTAGAGACC. Translating gives CASSLTGLET. The CDR3 in full is CASSLTGLETQYF.

For this clone: The read comes to an end 3 residues before the CDR3 does, leaving the germline J gene to fill in the end. The V gene is TRBV7-9, the J gene TRBJ2-7; D call uncertain. Germline V lookup: CDR1 SEHNR, CDR2 FQNEAQ (reference sequence). The CDR3 has 15 residues. Trimming removed 4 bases at V and 6 bases at J, with 19 bases between. CDR3 protein: CASSSLKKNSREQYF. The covered CDR3 bases are TGTGCCAGCAGCTCACTCAAAAAGAACTCGCGCGAG. Using reference TRBV7-9 and TRBJ2-7 for the parts outside the CDR3, the full variable domain is DTGVSQNPRHKITKRGQNVTFRCDPISEHNRLYWYRQTLGQGPEFLTYFQNEAQLEKSRLLSDRFSAERPKGSFSTLEIQRTEQGDSAMYLCASSSLKKNSREQYFGPGTRLTVT.

As concerns this clone: The read ends 3 residues early relative to the CDR3; the germline J gene fills the gap. This sequence joins TRBV20-1 and TRBJ2-7; 7 bases agree with TRBD2. The CDR3 contains 12 residues. Germline assignment: CDR1 DFQATT and CDR2 SNEGSKA (reference sequence). Trimming at V came to 3 bases and at J to 6 bases, leaving 5 bases not matched to a gene. This chain's CDR3 is CSARGGGLEQYF. The CDR3 bases that were read are TGCAGTGCTAGGGGGGGAGGGCTCGAG.

Concerning this clone: The CDR3 end is not reached by the read, which stops 3 residues before it; the germline J gene fills it in. This sequence joins TRBV5-5 and TRBJ2-5; TRBD1 aligns across 7 bases. The ends lost 4 bases at V and 3 bases at J; junction bases unmatched: 6. The CDR3 extends over 14 amino acids. Germline V gene data show CDR1 as SGHKS and CDR2 as YYEKEE (reference sequence). The covered CDR3 bases are TGTGCCAGCAGCCGAGACAGGGTTAAAGAGACC. Encoded protein: CASSRDRVKET. The entire CDR3 protein is CASSRDRVKETQYF.